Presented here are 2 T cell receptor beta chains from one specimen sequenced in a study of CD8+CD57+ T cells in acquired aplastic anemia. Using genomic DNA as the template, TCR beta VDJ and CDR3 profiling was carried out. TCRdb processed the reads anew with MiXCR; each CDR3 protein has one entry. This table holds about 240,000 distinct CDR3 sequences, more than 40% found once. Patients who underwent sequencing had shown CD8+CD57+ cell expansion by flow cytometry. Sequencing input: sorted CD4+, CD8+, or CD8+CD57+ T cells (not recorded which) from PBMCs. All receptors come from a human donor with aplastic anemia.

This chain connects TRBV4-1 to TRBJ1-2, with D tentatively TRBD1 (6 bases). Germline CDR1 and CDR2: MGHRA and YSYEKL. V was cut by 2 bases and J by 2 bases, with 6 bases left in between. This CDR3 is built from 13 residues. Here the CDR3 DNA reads TGCGCCAGCAGCCAAACAGGGAACTATGGCTACACCTTC. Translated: CASSQTGNYGYTF.

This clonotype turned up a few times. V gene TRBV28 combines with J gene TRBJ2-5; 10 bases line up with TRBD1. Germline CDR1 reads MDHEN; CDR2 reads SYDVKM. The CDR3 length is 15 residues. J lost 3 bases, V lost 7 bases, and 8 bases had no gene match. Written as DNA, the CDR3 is TGTGCCAGCAAGAGGTTTGGGACAGGGGAAGAGACCCAGTACTTC. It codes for CASKRFGTGEETQYF.